These 20 T cell receptor beta chains were sequenced from one sample in a study of blood T cell repertoires in COVID-19. Profiled with immunoSEQ multiplex PCR; TCRdb holds only in-frame clones, not every one. The sample yields 250,000 or so clones, approximately 86% seen once. Input material: PBMCs or T cells enriched from blood (not recorded which). The receptors were gathered from a woman aged 25 to 39 with acute COVID-19.

This clone was seen ten or more times. The chain's CDR3 is CSQTGDDGYTF. The CDR3 DNA is TGCTCCCAGACAGGGGATGACGGCTACACCTTC. The rearrangement uses TRBV29-1 and TRBJ1-2; 8 bases map to TRBD1. This CDR3 region has 11 residues. Germline V gives CDR1 SQVTM, CDR2 ANQGSEA.

This rearrangement joins TRBV10-2 to TRBJ2-7; tentative D call: TRBD1 (6 bases). CDR1 is WSHSY, CDR2 SAAADI, per germline. Trimming stripped 4 bases from V and 3 bases from J, with 13 bases between. This CDR3 is built from 14 residues. The CDR3 bases are TGCGCCAGCAGTGGACAGGCGGTGGGCTACGAGCAGTACTTC. Protein product: CASSGQAVGYEQYF.

The chain combines TRBV30 with TRBJ1-2; TRBD1 agrees at 9 bases. Losses at the gene ends were 2 bases for V and 1 base for J; bases not matched to a gene: 5. CDR1 is GTSNPN and CDR2 is SVGIG in the germline V gene (reference sequence). The CDR3 has 15 amino acids. The CDR3 DNA is TGTGCCTGGAGTCGGGACAGGGCCCATAACTATGGCTACACCTTC. Translated: CAWSRDRAHNYGYTF.

The V gene is TRBV7-6, the J gene TRBJ2-2; TRBD2 aligns across 7 bases. Germline CDR1 SGHVS, CDR2 FNYEAQ. J gave up 7 bases and V 2 bases, and 7 bases lay outside the gene matches. The CDR3 extends over 15 amino acids. CDR3 sequence reads: CASSLLRPGGGELFF. The CDR3 region has the DNA TGTGCCAGCAGCTTACTTCGCCCGGGGGGCGGGGAGCTGTTTTTT.

The chain joins TRBV20-1 to TRBJ1-2; D is undetermined. Looked up from germline, CDR1 is DFQATT and CDR2 is SNEGSKA (reference sequence). The V gene lost 3 bases and the J gene lost 4 bases, with 6 bases spanning the gap. This CDR3 is 11 amino acids long. CDR3 protein: CSARPVYGYTF. In DNA form, the CDR3 reads TGCAGTGCTAGGCCGGTCTATGGCTACACCTTC.

V gene TRBV6-4 combines with J gene TRBJ2-3; maybe TRBD2 (5 bases). Germline V lookup: CDR1 MRHNA, CDR2 SNTAGT. The CDR3 totals 13 residues. V lost 0 bases to trimming and J lost 5 bases, with 6 bases between them. This CDR3 is CASSDSGRDTQYF. In DNA form, the CDR3 reads TGTGCCAGCAGTGACTCAGGGAGAGATACGCAGTATTTT.

The V and J genes are TRBV27 and TRBJ1-1; a possible D gene is TRBD1 (5 bases). The CDR3 has 16 amino acids. The germline V gene has CDR1 MNHEY and CDR2 SMNVEV (reference sequence). Trimming shortened V by 4 bases and J by 0 bases, and 15 bases separated the two germline ends. The CDR3 region has the DNA TGTGCCAGCAGTTCAGACAGAATATCTATGAACACTGAAGCTTTCTTT. Residues: CASSSDRISMNTEAFF.

This clone was seen once. The chain couples TRBV7-9 to TRBJ1-1; possibly TRBD1 for D (5 bases). The germline V gene encodes CDR1 SEHNR and CDR2 FQNEAQ (reference sequence). CDR3 length: 16 amino acids. Trimming shortened V by 1 base and J by 2 bases, and 14 bases separated the two germline ends. The CDR3 nucleotides read TGTGCCAGCAGCTTAGATCCAGGGAACCCTAACACTGAAGCTTTCTTT. Its translation: CASSLDPGNPNTEAFF.

This clone has just a few counts. The gene calls are TRBV19 and TRBJ1-5; the match to TRBD1 covers 10 bases. This CDR3 has 17 residues. J gave up 3 bases and V 4 bases, and 9 bases lay outside the gene matches. Germline CDR1 and CDR2: LNHDA and SQIVND (reference sequence). The DNA of the CDR3 is TGTGCCAGTAGTACCCGAGGGACAGGGGCGGACAATCAGCCCCAGCATTTT. As protein: CASSTRGTGADNQPQHF.

V usage is TRBV5-1 and J usage is TRBJ2-5, with no clear D. The CDR3 is made up of 12 amino acids. Germline V gives CDR1 SGHRS, CDR2 YFSETQ. V lost 4 bases to trimming and J lost 0 bases, with 4 bases between them. The CDR3 is CASSPDQETQYF. CDR3 nucleotides: TGCGCCAGCAGCCCCGACCAAGAGACCCAGTACTTC.

The chain joins TRBV4-3 to TRBJ2-1; 7 bases agree with TRBD1. Germline assignment: CDR1 LGHNA and CDR2 YSLEER. The CDR3 has 17 amino acids. V was pared by 2 bases and J by 0 bases, with 7 bases of the junction left unmatched. The CDR3 is CASSQPTRDSSYNEQFF. The CDR3, as DNA: TGCGCCAGCAGCCAACCAACCAGGGACAGCTCCTACAATGAGCAGTTCTTC.

The chain carries TRBV4-1 and TRBJ1-6; D is perhaps TRBD1 (6 bases). The germline gives CDR1 MGHRA, CDR2 YSYEKL. CDR3 length: 15 residues. V lost 7 bases and J 6 bases, leaving 16 bases between the germline ends. The chain's CDR3 is CASNLNREFNSPLHF. DNA for the CDR3: TGCGCCAGCAACCTTAACAGGGAATTTAATTCACCCCTCCACTTT.

The chain employs TRBV5-4 and TRBJ2-1, with D perhaps matching TRBD1 (5 bases). The V gene lost 4 bases and the J gene lost 8 bases, with 10 bases spanning the gap. Germline CDR1 and CDR2: SGHNT and YYREEE (reference sequence). CDR3 length: 12 residues. CDR3 DNA sequence: TGTGCCAGCAGCCCAGGGCCCGATGAGCAGTTCTTC. The encoded protein is CASSPGPDEQFF. Combining the CDR3 with reference TRBV5-4 and TRBJ2-1 gives the whole variable domain ETGVTQSPTHLIKTRGQQVTLRCSSQSGHNTVSWYQQALGQGPQFIFQYYREEENGRGNFPPRFSGLQFPNYSSELNVNALELDDSALYLCASSPGPDEQFFGPGTRLTVL.

The rearrangement uses TRBV20-1 and TRBJ2-7; D may be TRBD2 (6 bases). From germline, CDR1 is DFQATT and CDR2 SNEGSKA (reference sequence). Trimming removed 5 bases from V and 5 bases from J, with 10 bases in between. This CDR3 spans 11 amino acids. In DNA form, the CDR3 reads TGCAGTGCTCAGAGGAGGGACGAGCAGTACTTC. Residues: CSAQRRDEQYF.

The rearrangement joins TRBV30 to TRBJ2-1, with 7 bases that match TRBD2. The CDR3 length is 13 residues. The germline V gene encodes CDR1 GTSNPN and CDR2 SVGIG (reference sequence). The J segment lost 8 bases and the V segment lost 2 bases, leaving 6 bases of the junction unmatched. The CDR3 here is CAWSLLGRDEQFF. CDR3 in DNA: TGTGCCTGGAGTTTGTTAGGGAGGGATGAGCAGTTCTTC.

V and J are TRBV9 and TRBJ1-1, with TRBD1 matching over 7 bases. The CDR3 runs 14 residues. CDR1 and CDR2 (germline): SGDLS, YYNGEE. Trimming took 4 bases from V and 4 from J; bases not matched to a gene: 7. The CDR3 DNA follows: TGTGCCAGCAGCCCACGACAGGGAGGCACTGAAGCTTTCTTT. Translating it yields CASSPRQGGTEAFF.

The CDR3 loop is CASSPGGAGTDTQYF. For the CDR3, the DNA is TGTGCCAGCTCACCAGGGGGGGCGGGCACAGATACGCAGTATTTT. The genes are TRBV18 and TRBJ2-3, with D tentatively TRBD2 (7 bases). Deletions cut 2 bases from V and 1 base from J, with 10 bases between. This CDR3 spans 15 amino acids. Germline values: CDR1 KGHSH, CDR2 LQKENI.

This clone was observed once. The chain links TRBV12-3 or TRBV12-4 to TRBJ1-6; D is possibly TRBD1 (6 bases). This CDR3 spans 13 amino acids. Trimming stripped 7 bases from V and 10 bases from J, with 14 bases between. The CDR3 sequence: CASNLGGDSPLHF. Here the CDR3 DNA reads TGTGCCAGCAACCTAGGGGGTGACTCACCCCTCCACTTT.

In this sample, this clone turned up once. A read error may produce the germline difference seen at one junction end. The chain links TRBV6-1 to TRBJ1-1; 7 bases fit TRBD1. The CDR3 has 17 amino acids. Germline-derived CDR1 and CDR2 are MNHNS and SASEGT. The CDR3 bases are TGTGCCAGCAGTGAAGATGGGAGACAGGGCATACACACCGAAGCTTTCTTT. Translating gives CASSEDGRQGIHTEAFF.

This clone was seen more than once but under ten times. The V and J genes are TRBV28 and TRBJ1-1; D gene ambiguous. With 4 bases removed from V and 7 bases from J, the gap between germline ends came to 25 bases. Germline V CDR1 and CDR2: MDHEN, SYDVKM. The CDR3 covers 17 residues. The CDR3 region is CASSSTLSSTTGSEAFF. The CDR3 nucleotides are TGTGCCAGCAGTTCCACCTTATCTTCAACAACTGGGAGTGAAGCTTTCTTT.